This entry is about one T cell receptor beta chain. As yet, its antigen is unknown. The sample comes from a study of T cell repertoires in cytomegalovirus infection. Study context: Recently identified HLA-C-restricted CMV epitopes were among the peptides used. Both a matching HLA type and CMV infection were indicated by public TCR beta signatures. Broader study findings: Dominating the ex vivo response were HLA-C-restricted CMV-specific TCR beta clonotypes. CMV carriers with the relevant HLA were identified by cumulative public TCR beta family frequency.

TCRdb re-called the reads with MiXCR, one entry per CDR3 protein. In the table there are approximately 74,000 distinct CDR3 sequences, around 42% of which are singletons. The CDR3 spans 13 residues. CDR1 is SGHTA, CDR2 FQGNSA, per germline. Trimming pared 2 bases from V and 6 bases from J, leaving 8 bases between. The chain combines TRBV7-2 with TRBJ2-1; D not resolved. The source of this sequence is a human donor in good health (CMV status not recorded). Some clones in this sample may be carry-over from other donors' samples. This material consisted of CD8+ T cells from cultured PBMCs, taken from culture after CMV antigen stimulation. The CDR3 here is CASSLSVFNEQFF. In DNA, the CDR3 is TGTGCCAGCAGCTTATCCGTTTTCAATGAGCAGTTCTTC.